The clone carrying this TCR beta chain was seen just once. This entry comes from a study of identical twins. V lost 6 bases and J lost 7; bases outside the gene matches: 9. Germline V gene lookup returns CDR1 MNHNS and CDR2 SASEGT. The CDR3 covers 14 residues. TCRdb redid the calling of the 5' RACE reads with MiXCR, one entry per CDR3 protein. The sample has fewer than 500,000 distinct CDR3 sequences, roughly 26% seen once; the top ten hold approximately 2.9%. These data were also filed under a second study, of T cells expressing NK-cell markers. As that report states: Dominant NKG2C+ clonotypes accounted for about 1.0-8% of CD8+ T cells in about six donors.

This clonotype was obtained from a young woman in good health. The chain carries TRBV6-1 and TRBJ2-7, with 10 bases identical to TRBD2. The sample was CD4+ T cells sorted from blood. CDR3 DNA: TGTGCCAGCAGCTCACCAAGCGGGAGGGTTGAGCAGTACTTC. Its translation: CASSSPSGRVEQYF.